This T cell receptor (beta chain) was observed in a study of T-cell reconstitution after alpha-beta-depleted transplantation in children. Study results and caveats: After one year, T-cell counts and TCRbeta diversity mostly came from new T cells. From surviving recipient T cells and thymic progenitors came the high day-60 TCRbeta diversity observed in some patients. Reportedly, roughly two months post-transplant, alpha-beta T cells arose from several hundred expanded graft clones.

TCRbeta library construction was performed incorporating unique molecular identifiers. In TCRdb, the PCR reads were re-called with MiXCR into one record per CDR3 protein. The sample holds fewer than 550,000 distinct CDR3 sequences, over 9.5% seen once. The CDR3 is made up of 16 amino acids. Germline lookup yields CDR1 PRHDT and CDR2 FYEKMQ (reference sequence). The V end lost 4 bases, the J end lost 3 bases, and 16 bases lay between the germline ends. For this clonotype: The antigen remains undetermined.

The sample consisted of PBMCs, mostly from graft donor cells, taken 180 days after TCRalphabeta/CD19-depleted stem cell transplant. The receptor comes from a female patient aged 2 to 10 who had a stem cell transplant for aplastic anemia, so the T cells may come from the graft donor. This rearrangement joins TRBV13 to TRBJ2-1; a possible D gene is TRBD2 (5 bases). The CDR3: CASSSTWESHYNEQFF. The CDR3 DNA follows: TGTGCCAGCAGCTCCACCTGGGAGTCGCACTACAATGAGCAGTTCTTC.